The next 9 T cell receptor beta chains were all read from a single sample in a study of blood T cells in healthy people across ages. A second PCR of 7 to 11 cycles used a sample-barcoded 5' primer and a J-beta primer mix. TCRdb itself ran the 5' RACE reads through MiXCR, one entry per CDR3 protein. The table records approximately 1,100,000 distinct CDR3 sequences, 40% to 45% of them present only once. Sample: blood. These receptors were taken from a woman in her fifties or sixties in good health.

This clonotype occurred once. CDR3 nucleotides: TGTGCCAGCACCCCCCGGACCCGCACAGATACGCAGTATTTT. Encoded protein: CASTPRTRTDTQYF. The rearrangement links TRBV12-3 or TRBV12-4 to TRBJ2-3; no clear D gene. The CDR3 contains 14 residues. Trimming pared 7 bases from V and 1 base from J, leaving 12 bases between.

The rearrangement joins TRBV12-3 or TRBV12-4 to TRBJ2-5; tentative D call: TRBD1 (6 bases). The CDR3 length is 15 residues. V dropped 4 bases and J dropped 1 base, with 13 bases sitting between them. The CDR3 DNA reads as TGTGCCAGCAGTTACAGGGCGGTGGGCCAAGAGACCCAGTACTTC. Its translation: CASSYRAVGQETQYF.

This clonotype was seen once. This chain connects TRBV7-9 to TRBJ2-3; D perhaps matches TRBD1 (5 bases). CDR3 length: 14 amino acids. From germline, CDR1 is SEHNR and CDR2 FQNEAQ (reference sequence). V gave up 6 bases and J gave up 5 bases, with 15 bases separating them. The CDR3 bases are TGTGCCAGCAGTGACCAAGGGGCAGGAGATACGCAGTATTTT. Translating gives CASSDQGAGDTQYF.

V gene TRBV20-1 combines with J gene TRBJ2-7; a possible D gene is TRBD2 (5 bases). The CDR3 is 12 residues long. Trimming stripped 4 bases from V and 7 bases from J, with 14 bases between. Germline CDR1 and CDR2: DFQATT and SNEGSKA (reference sequence). The CDR3 loop reads CSATDLGNEQYF. In nucleotides, the CDR3 is TGCAGTGCTACGGACTTGGGCAATGAGCAGTACTTC.

The chain employs TRBV28 and TRBJ1-5, with 8 bases aligning to TRBD1. Germline assignment: CDR1 MDHEN and CDR2 SYDVKM. The CDR3 contains 14 residues. The trim removed 7 bases at V and 4 bases at J, leaving 6 bases unmatched. This CDR3 reads CASIVGTGNQPQHF. The DNA for the CDR3 is TGTGCCAGCATAGTGGGGACAGGAAATCAGCCCCAGCATTTT.

A remark on this clonotype: A read error may account for a junction end that differs from germline. The rearrangement joins TRBV10-3 to TRBJ2-3, with 10 bases that match TRBD1. CDR3 length: 14 residues. Germline V gene lookup returns CDR1 ENHRY and CDR2 SYGVKD. The CDR3 DNA is TGTGCCGTCAGGGGGACAGGGGGCACAGATACGCAGTATTTT. Its translation is CAVRGTGGTDTQYF.

As to this clonotype: Germline and junction disagree at one end, which may indicate a read error. The chain is built from TRBV10-3 and TRBJ1-5; 7 nucleotides align to TRBD1. Germline V lookup: CDR1 ENHRY, CDR2 SYGVKD. CDR3 size: 17 residues. As DNA, the CDR3 is TGTGCCATCAGTGAGAGGGCAGGGGGAGTTGAGGGGCAGCCCCGGCATTTT. Its translation is CAISERAGGVEGQPRHF.

This chain links TRBV3-1 with TRBJ2-1, with 9 bases identical to TRBD2. Trimming at V came to 0 bases and at J to 3 bases, leaving 6 bases not matched to a gene. The germline gives CDR1 LGHDT, CDR2 YNNKEL (reference sequence). The CDR3 has 17 amino acids. The CDR3 spells CASSQDLSSGSYNEQFF. CDR3 coding DNA: TGTGCCAGCAGCCAAGATCTAAGTAGCGGGAGCTACAATGAGCAGTTCTTC.

This clonotype was recorded only once. This may be a read error, as it is one base from a much larger clone. The DNA for the CDR3 is TGCGGCGTTGATGGTGGGCGCCCGGGCTACACCTTC. Residues: CGVDGGRPGYTF. V gene TRBV29-1 combines with J gene TRBJ1-2; D ambiguous. The germline gives CDR1 SQVTM, CDR2 ANQGSEA. The CDR3 contains 12 residues.